The clone carrying this TCR beta chain came up once. Its antigen remains unknown. The entry originates in a study of cytomegalovirus exposure and HLA in healthy donors. The study, taken as a whole, reports: Later analysis demonstrated an association between a missense DCLRE1C variant and TCR beta V- and J-gene trimming.

Both 60 Vbeta primers and 13 Jbeta primers went into the PCR. TCRdb's copy holds only in-frame clones and misses some; the assay was immunoSEQ multiplex PCR. The table lists 90,000 to 120,000 clones, over 65% of them singletons, with about 14% in the top ten. Trimming pared 3 bases from V and 4 bases from J, leaving 9 bases between. The CDR3 has 14 amino acids. Germline assignment: CDR1 MNHEY and CDR2 SVGAGI. The sequenced sample consisted of PBMCs. V usage is TRBV6-5 and J usage is TRBJ2-2, with a weak D call TRBD1 (5 bases). This clonotype was sampled from a woman in her 40s in good health and CMV-seropositive. CDR3 DNA: TGTGCCAGCAGTTATGGGGCCTTCACCGGGGAGCTGTTTTTT. It specifies CASSYGAFTGELFF.